Listed below are T cell receptor beta chains from one sample, sequenced in a study of blood T cell repertoires in COVID-19. The repertoire was sequenced with immunoSEQ multiplex PCR; TCRdb's copy has only in-frame clones and lacks some. The sample includes approximately 360,000 clones, about 87% seen only once; the top ten take roughly 2%. The sequencing input was PBMCs or T cells enriched from blood (not recorded which). The receptor source for this set is a middle-aged man in a cohort exposed to, infected with or recovered from COVID-19 (not recorded which). CDR3s include the opening cysteine and the closing phenylalanine or tryptophan. The order of the fields is V gene, D gene, clone size, J gene, CDR3 DNA, CDR3 protein. A D gene is named only where the DNA matches it firmly. Rows may omit the clone size; those that give it use once, few, many or a size class.

v_gene: TRBV5-1
d_gene: -
abundance: -
j_gene: TRBJ1-1
CDR3nt: TGCGCCAGCAGCTTCCAGGGTGGGAACACTGAAGCTTTCTTT
CDR3aa: CASSFQGGNTEAFF

v_gene: TRBV7-2
d_gene: TRBD2
abundance: -
j_gene: TRBJ2-1
CDR3nt: TGTGCCAGCAGCTCCCCCAGGACTAGCGGGAGGGCCGATGAGCAGTTCTTC
CDR3aa: CASSSPRTSGRADEQFF

v_gene: TRBV5-1
d_gene: -
abundance: -
j_gene: TRBJ2-2
CDR3nt: TGCGCCAGCACACTTCTGGGAGTTTCAAGCGGGGAGCTGTTTTTT
CDR3aa: CASTLLGVSSGELFF

v_gene: TRBV27
d_gene: -
abundance: few
j_gene: TRBJ1-4
CDR3nt: TGTGCCAGCAGTTTACAGGCCCGAAATGAAAAACTGTTTTTT
CDR3aa: CASSLQARNEKLFF

v_gene: TRBV5-1
d_gene: -
abundance: once
j_gene: TRBJ2-3
CDR3nt: TGCGCCAGCGCGGGGCAATCAGATACGCAGTATTTT
CDR3aa: CASAGQSDTQYF

v_gene: TRBV28
d_gene: -
abundance: -
j_gene: TRBJ2-1
CDR3nt: TGTGCCAGCAGCCAGGGAACTGACTACAATGAGCAGTTCTTC
CDR3aa: CASSQGTDYNEQFF

v_gene: TRBV6-5
d_gene: TRBD1
abundance: once
j_gene: TRBJ2-7
CDR3nt: TGTGCCAGCGGGAACAGGGGGTACGAGCAGTACTTC
CDR3aa: CASGNRGYEQYF

v_gene: TRBV19
d_gene: -
abundance: once
j_gene: TRBJ2-1
CDR3nt: TGTGCCAGTAGTATAGGACAGGACAATGAGCAGTTCTTC
CDR3aa: CASSIGQDNEQFF

v_gene: TRBV5-4
d_gene: TRBD2
abundance: -
j_gene: TRBJ2-3
CDR3nt: TGTGCCAGCAGTCGAGGACTAGCGGGTTTCACAGATACGCAGTATTTT
CDR3aa: CASSRGLAGFTDTQYF

v_gene: TRBV6-2/TRBV6-3
d_gene: -
abundance: once
j_gene: TRBJ2-3
CDR3nt: TGTGCCAGCAGTTTAGGGGGAAGCACAGATACGCAGTATTTT
CDR3aa: CASSLGGSTDTQYF

v_gene: TRBV9
d_gene: -
abundance: -
j_gene: TRBJ1-5
CDR3nt: TGTGCCAGCAGCGTAGGGGGCAGGAATCAGCCCCAGCATTTT
CDR3aa: CASSVGGRNQPQHF

v_gene: TRBV20-1
d_gene: TRBD2
abundance: -
j_gene: TRBJ2-2
CDR3nt: TGCAGTGCTAGTGGCGGGGGTAGCGGGAGTTTCGTCGGGGAGCTGTTTTTT
CDR3aa: CSASGGGSGSFVGELFF

v_gene: TRBV6-2/TRBV6-3
d_gene: -
abundance: -
j_gene: TRBJ1-5
CDR3nt: TGTGCCAGCAGCCGTAGAGGGGGATACGGGGATCAGCCCCAGCATTTT
CDR3aa: CASSRRGGYGDQPQHF

v_gene: TRBV19
d_gene: -
abundance: -
j_gene: TRBJ1-5
CDR3nt: TGTGCCAGTAGTATCGGGTGGTATAGCAATCAGCCCCAGCATTTT
CDR3aa: CASSIGWYSNQPQHF

v_gene: TRBV15
d_gene: TRBD1
abundance: once
j_gene: TRBJ2-5
CDR3nt: TGTGCCACCAGCAGAGGGGGACAGGGGGCGACCCAGTACTTC
CDR3aa: CATSRGGQGATQYF

v_gene: TRBV5-1
d_gene: TRBD1
abundance: -
j_gene: TRBJ2-1
CDR3nt: TGCGCCAGCAGCTTGGCACAGGGGGCTAGAGCGATCTCCTACAATGAGCAGTTCTTC
CDR3aa: CASSLAQGARAISYNEQFF

v_gene: TRBV11-2
d_gene: -
abundance: once
j_gene: TRBJ1-1
CDR3nt: TGTGCCAGCAGCCCGAGCTTCAGGGTGAACACTGAAGCTTTCTTT
CDR3aa: CASSPSFRVNTEAFF

v_gene: TRBV11-2
d_gene: -
abundance: -
j_gene: TRBJ1-2
CDR3nt: TGTGCCAGCAGCTTAGGCACCGCCAGCTATGGCTACACCTTC
CDR3aa: CASSLGTASYGYTF

v_gene: TRBV29-1
d_gene: TRBD2
abundance: -
j_gene: TRBJ2-3
CDR3nt: TGCAGCGTTGAACTAGCGGGAGTGGGTTGGTATGACACAGATACGCAGTATTTT
CDR3aa: CSVELAGVGWYDTDTQYF

v_gene: TRBV7-8
d_gene: -
abundance: -
j_gene: TRBJ2-3
CDR3nt: TGTGCCAGCACCCAGTCTGGCGGGAGCACAGATACGCAGTATTTT
CDR3aa: CASTQSGGSTDTQYF

v_gene: TRBV5-4
d_gene: TRBD1
abundance: -
j_gene: TRBJ2-3
CDR3nt: TGTGCCAGCAGGACAGGGGGCACAGATACGCAGTATTTT
CDR3aa: CASRTGGTDTQYF

v_gene: TRBV7-9
d_gene: TRBD1
abundance: -
j_gene: TRBJ1-4
CDR3nt: TGTGCCAGCAGCCCGATCGCTCCGGGACAGCGACGTGAAAAACTGTTTTTT
CDR3aa: CASSPIAPGQRREKLFF

v_gene: TRBV7-2
d_gene: -
abundance: -
j_gene: TRBJ1-2
CDR3nt: TGTGCCAGCAGCCCGATACAGGGCGCCTATGGCTACACCTTC
CDR3aa: CASSPIQGAYGYTF

v_gene: TRBV11-2
d_gene: -
abundance: -
j_gene: TRBJ1-1
CDR3nt: TGTGCCAGCAGCTTAGGAAATAGGGGGGGAGCTTTCTTT
CDR3aa: CASSLGNRGGAFF